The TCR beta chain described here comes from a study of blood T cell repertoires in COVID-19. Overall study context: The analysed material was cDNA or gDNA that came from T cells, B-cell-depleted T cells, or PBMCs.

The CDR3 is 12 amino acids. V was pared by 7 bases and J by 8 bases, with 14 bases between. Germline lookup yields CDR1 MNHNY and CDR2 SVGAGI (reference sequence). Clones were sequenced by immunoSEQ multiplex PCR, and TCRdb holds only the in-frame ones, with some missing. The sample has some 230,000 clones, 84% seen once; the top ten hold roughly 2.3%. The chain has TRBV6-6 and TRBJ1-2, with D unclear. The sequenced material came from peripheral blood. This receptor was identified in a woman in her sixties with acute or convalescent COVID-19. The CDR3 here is CASILPPEGYTF. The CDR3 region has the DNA TGTGCCAGCATTCTACCCCCTGAAGGCTACACCTTC.